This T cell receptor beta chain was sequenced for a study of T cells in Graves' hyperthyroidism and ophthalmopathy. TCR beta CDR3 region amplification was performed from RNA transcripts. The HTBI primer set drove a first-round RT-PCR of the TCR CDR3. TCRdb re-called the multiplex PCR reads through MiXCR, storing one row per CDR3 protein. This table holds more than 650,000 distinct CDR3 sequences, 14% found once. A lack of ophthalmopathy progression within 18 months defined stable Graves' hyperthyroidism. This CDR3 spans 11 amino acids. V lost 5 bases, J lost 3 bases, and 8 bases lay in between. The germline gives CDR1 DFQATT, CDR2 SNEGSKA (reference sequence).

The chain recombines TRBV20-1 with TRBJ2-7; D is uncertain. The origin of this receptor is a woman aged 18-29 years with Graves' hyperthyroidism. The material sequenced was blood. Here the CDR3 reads CSAHFGYEQYF. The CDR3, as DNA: TGCAGTGCTCATTTCGGCTACGAGCAGTACTTC.